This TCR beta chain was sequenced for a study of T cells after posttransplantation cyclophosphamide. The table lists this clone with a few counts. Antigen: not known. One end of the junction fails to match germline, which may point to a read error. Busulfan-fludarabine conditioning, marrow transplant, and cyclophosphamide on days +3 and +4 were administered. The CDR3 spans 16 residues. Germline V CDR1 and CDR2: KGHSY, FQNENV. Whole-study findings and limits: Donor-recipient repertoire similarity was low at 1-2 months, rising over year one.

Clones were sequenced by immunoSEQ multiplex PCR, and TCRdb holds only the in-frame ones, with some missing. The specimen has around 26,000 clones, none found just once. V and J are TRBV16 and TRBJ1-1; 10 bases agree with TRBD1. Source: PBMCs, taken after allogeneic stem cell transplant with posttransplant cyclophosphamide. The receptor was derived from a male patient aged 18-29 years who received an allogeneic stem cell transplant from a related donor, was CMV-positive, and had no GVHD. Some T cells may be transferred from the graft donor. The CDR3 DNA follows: TGTACCAGCAGCGATAAAGGGACAGGGGCGAACACTGAAGCTTTCTTT. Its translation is CTSSDKGTGANTEAFF.